The source of this T cell receptor (beta chain) is a study of cytomegalovirus exposure and HLA in healthy donors. General study findings and limits: Cytomegalovirus status, reportedly, was diagnosed with high specificity and sensitivity by the classifier.

This CDR3 is 19 amino acids long. Only in-frame clones appear in the TCRdb table, and some are missing; sequencing was by immunoSEQ multiplex PCR. The sample holds 150,000 to 200,000 clones; about nine tenths are singletons and the top ten take roughly 3%. A word on this clone: Its antigen remains unidentified.

Sequenced sample: PBMCs. This chain uses TRBV12-2 with TRBJ1-6; the D call in the table, TRBD1, was not verified against the DNA. TRBV12-2 is recorded as a pseudogene. This receptor was identified in a man aged 18 to 29 in good health and CMV-seropositive. This CDR3 reads CASRRRQGLVMPYNSPLHF. The CDR3 bases are TGTGCAAGTCGTCGTAGACAGGGGCTAGTAATGCCCTATAATTCACCCCTCCACTTT.